The next 16 T cell receptor beta chains were all read from a single sample in a study of control samples from healthy donors and cancer patients. Produced via immunoSEQ multiplex PCR; TCRdb's table is partial and in-frame only. Counted here are 120,000 or so clones, about 90% occurring once; the ten biggest clones make up roughly 2%. The sequencing sample was made of blood. The receptors stem from a young man in good health.

The J gene is TRBJ1-5, the V gene TRBV19; possibly TRBD1 for D (6 bases). Germline assignment: CDR1 LNHDA and CDR2 SQIVND (reference sequence). V lost 3 bases and J lost 7, with 10 bases in between. The length of the CDR3 is 13 residues. CDR3 in amino acids: CASSISGDQPQHF. In DNA, the CDR3 is TGTGCCAGTAGTATCTCAGGGGACCAGCCCCAGCATTTT.

The chain has TRBV13 and TRBJ2-2; TRBD2 matches 13 bases. The trim removed 6 bases at V and 9 bases at J, leaving 7 bases unmatched. CDR1 and CDR2 (germline): PRHDT, FYEKMQ (reference sequence). CDR3 size: 15 residues. The CDR3 nucleotides read TGTGCCAGCAGTCCGACTAGCGGGGGGAGACGGGAGCTGTTTTTT. It codes for CASSPTSGGRRELFF.

The genes are TRBV7-3 and TRBJ2-7, with 8 nucleotides matching TRBD1. J gave up 7 bases and V 2 bases, and 7 bases lay outside the gene matches. CDR3 size: 14 residues. Per germline, CDR1 SGHTA and CDR2 FQGTGA. CDR3 protein: CASSLQGARGEQYF. The DNA of the CDR3 is TGTGCCAGCAGCTTACAGGGGGCAAGAGGAGAGCAGTACTTC.

The chain uses TRBV6-6 and TRBJ2-5, with D uncertain. CDR3 length equals 13 residues. CDR1 and CDR2 from the germline V gene are MNHNY and SVGAGI (reference sequence). V was trimmed by 5 bases and J by 7 bases, leaving 14 bases between them. In DNA, the CDR3 is TGTGCCAGCAGTAACAGAAACCAGTGGACCCAGTACTTC. Amino acid sequence: CASSNRNQWTQYF.

The table lists this clone with a count of one. The chain joins TRBV19 to TRBJ2-1; 10 bases are a match to TRBD2. The CDR3 runs 17 residues. Germline CDR1 and CDR2: LNHDA and SQIVND (reference sequence). The J segment lost 5 bases and the V segment lost 6 bases, leaving 13 bases of the junction unmatched. The CDR3 protein is CASSPWDDLAGDNEQFF. The CDR3 DNA sequence: TGTGCCAGTAGCCCTTGGGATGATCTAGCGGGGGACAATGAGCAGTTCTTC.

V and J are TRBV6-1 and TRBJ1-2; D perhaps matches TRBD1 (5 bases). This CDR3 spans 14 amino acids. Germline V gene data show CDR1 as MNHNS and CDR2 as SASEGT. Trimming took 1 base from V and 7 from J, leaving 13 bases between them. CDR3 region: CASSEGGGVAGYTF. For the CDR3, the DNA is TGTGCCAGCAGTGAAGGGGGAGGGGTGGCTGGCTACACCTTC.

This clone was detected only once. The genes are TRBV24-1 and TRBJ2-7, with 9 bases lining up with TRBD1. Trimming cost V 3 bases and J 4 bases; bases outside gene matches: 3. The CDR3 runs 14 residues. CDR1 KGHDR and CDR2 SFDVKD come from the germline V gene. DNA of the CDR3: TGTGCCACCAGTGATGGGACAGGGTCTTACGAGCAGTACTTC. Encoded protein: CATSDGTGSYEQYF.

The J gene is TRBJ2-7, the V gene TRBV10-3, with D possibly TRBD1 on 5 matching bases. Per the germline V gene, CDR1 is ENHRY and CDR2 is SYGVKD. Trimming removed 0 bases from V and 3 bases from J, with 12 bases in between. There are 15 residues in the CDR3. CDR3 sequence reads: CAISESRDRLYEQYF. Here the CDR3 DNA reads TGTGCCATCAGTGAGTCGAGAGACAGACTCTACGAGCAGTACTTC.

The V gene is TRBV6-2 or TRBV6-3, the J gene TRBJ1-5; TRBD1 matches at 8 bases. CDR1 is MNHEY and CDR2 is SVGEGT in the germline V gene. There are 17 residues in the CDR3. Germline trimming cut 1 base from V and 2 bases from J; bases unmatched to any gene: 7. CDR3 amino acids: CASSYFGQGGRNQPQHF. DNA for the CDR3: TGTGCCAGCAGTTACTTCGGACAGGGAGGTCGCAATCAGCCCCAGCATTTT.

V and J are TRBV19 and TRBJ2-1; D is undetermined. Per germline, CDR1 LNHDA and CDR2 SQIVND (reference sequence). Trimming shortened V by 5 bases and J by 7 bases, and 15 bases separated the two germline ends. The CDR3 sequence is 14 residues long. The DNA for the CDR3 is TGTGCCAGTAGTCCCCTTCGGGCTAGTAATGAGCAGTTCTTC. As protein: CASSPLRASNEQFF.

The chain has TRBV27 and TRBJ2-1, with a possible D match to TRBD2 (6 bases). This CDR3 spans 16 amino acids. The V gene lost 2 bases and the J gene lost 5 bases, with 16 bases spanning the gap. Germline assignment: CDR1 MNHEY and CDR2 SMNVEV (reference sequence). DNA for the CDR3: TGTGCCAGCAGTTTAACCCGACTAGGACGGAACAATGAGCAGTTCTTC. Translation: CASSLTRLGRNNEQFF.

This chain links TRBV24-1 with TRBJ2-3, with 7 bases lining up with TRBD1. After removal of 6 bases from V and 1 base from J, the junction contained 6 bases not matched to a gene. CDR1 is KGHDR and CDR2 is SFDVKD in the germline V gene. The CDR3 is made up of 15 amino acids. This chain's CDR3 is CATSLRGQGTDTQYF. The DNA of the CDR3 is TGTGCCACCAGTTTAAGGGGGCAGGGCACAGATACGCAGTATTTT.

The J gene is TRBJ2-7, the V gene TRBV7-9; maybe TRBD2 (5 bases). The V end was cut by 5 bases, the J end by 2 bases, with 7 bases between. This CDR3 is 12 amino acids long. Germline V gene lookup returns CDR1 SEHNR and CDR2 FQNEAQ (reference sequence). In nucleotides, the CDR3 is TGTGCCAGCAGCCTCGGGGCCTACGAGCAGTACTTC. Translated, it gives CASSLGAYEQYF. Drawing the rest from reference TRBV7-9 and TRBJ2-7, the complete variable domain is DTGVSQNPRHKITKRGQNVTFRCDPISEHNRLYWYRQTLGQGPEFLTYFQNEAQLEKSRLLSDRFSAERPKGSFSTLEIQRTEQGDSAMYLCASSLGAYEQYFGPGTRLTVT.

V and J are TRBV19 and TRBJ2-7; TRBD2 might be the D (7 bases). The CDR3 has 14 residues. From germline, CDR1 is LNHDA and CDR2 SQIVND (reference sequence). Trimming stripped 6 bases from V and 2 bases from J, with 14 bases between. The CDR3 loop reads CASSLEGGPYEQYF. DNA of the CDR3: TGTGCCAGTAGCTTGGAGGGGGGGCCCTACGAGCAGTACTTC.

A note on this clone: The sample carries other DNA sequences with the same CDR3. The chain has TRBV18 and TRBJ2-3, with a weak D call TRBD2 (5 bases). Germline CDR1 reads KGHSH; CDR2 reads LQKENI. V gave up 0 bases and J gave up 3 bases, with 7 bases separating them. The CDR3 sequence is 14 residues long. Here the CDR3 DNA reads TGTGCCAGCTCACCACCGAGCGGTACAGATACGCAGTATTTT. It specifies CASSPPSGTDTQYF.

V and J are TRBV5-8 and TRBJ2-7; 9 bases agree with TRBD2. Germline V lookup: CDR1 SGHTS, CDR2 YDEGEE. The CDR3 loop spans 14 amino acids. Trimming cost V 7 bases and J 5 bases; bases outside gene matches: 10. The CDR3 coding sequence is TGTGCCAGCGTCCGCGGGGGGGGATTTCACGAGCAGTACTTC. Translation: CASVRGGGFHEQYF. The full variable domain, with the rest looked up from reference TRBV5-8 and TRBJ2-7, is EAGVTQSPTHLIKTRGQQATLRCSPISGHTSVYWYQQALGLGLQFLLWYDEGEERNRGNFPPRFSGRQFPNYSSELNVNALELEDSALYLCASVRGGGFHEQYFGPGTRLTVT.